The rows below give T cell receptor beta chains drawn from one sample of a study of OX40 agonist ivuxolimab in advanced cancers. Sequencing was performed with immunoSEQ multiplex PCR; in TCRdb, only in-frame clones are kept and a portion is missing. The sample comprises about 160,000 clones, approximately 94% of which are singletons, and about 0.3% rests with the top ten. The starting material was CD4+ or CD8+ T cells sorted from blood, obtained in a trial of the OX40 agonist ivuxolimab. Receptor source: an adult with an advanced solid tumor such as melanoma, head and neck, liver or kidney cancer. CDR3s include the opening cysteine and the closing phenylalanine or tryptophan. D genes are given only for firm matches. Size is stated for part of the rows, as once, few or many counts, or as a class when the clone is expanded.

- | TRBJ1-6 | TRBV4-3 | - | TGCGCCAGCAGCCAAGATGCCCAGAACCTAAATTCACCCCTCCACTTT | CASSQDAQNLNSPLHF
- | TRBJ1-5 | TRBV7-2 | - | TGTGCCAGCAGCTTGAGACTGAATCAGCCCCAGCATTTT | CASSLRLNQPQHF
- | TRBJ1-4 | TRBV5-5 | - | TGTGCCAGCAGCCCGGGGGTCGGACAGAGCGACCCAACTAATGAAAAACTGTTTTTT | CASSPGVGQSDPTNEKLFF
once | TRBJ2-1 | TRBV7-3 | TRBD2 | TGTGCCAGCAGCCGTCCCGGGACTAGCGGGAGGGCCTCCTACAATGAGCAGTTCTTC | CASSRPGTSGRASYNEQFF
once | TRBJ2-7 | TRBV2 | - | TGTGCCAGCATTCGGACCCCCTCCCCTTACGAGCAGTACTTC | CASIRTPSPYEQYF
once | TRBJ1-1 | TRBV6-6 | - | TGTGCCAGCAGTTACTCGGGAGGTCCCAACACTGAAGCTTTCTTT | CASSYSGGPNTEAFF
- | TRBJ2-1 | TRBV25-1 | - | TGTGCCAGCAGTGACAGCAGCTCCTACAATGAGCAGTTCTTC | CASSDSSSYNEQFF
- | TRBJ1-2 | TRBV7-9 | - | TGTGCCAGCAGCTCTCAGGCCATGGACTATGGCTACACCTTC | CASSSQAMDYGYTF
few | TRBJ1-1 | TRBV5-6 | - | TGTGCCAGCAGCTTGGGTTATTTAACAGGGAACACTGAAGCTTTCTTT | CASSLGYLTGNTEAFF
- | TRBJ2-1 | TRBV7-9 | TRBD2 | TGTGCCAGCAGCTTACAAACTAGCGGCGGGGAGCAGTTCTTC | CASSLQTSGGEQFF
- | TRBJ2-5 | TRBV7-6 | TRBD1 | TGTGCCAGCAGCTTATTACGGGACAGGGACGAGACCCAGTACTTC | CASSLLRDRDETQYF
- | TRBJ2-5 | TRBV28 | - | TGTGCCAGCAGTTTAATTCGGGACCCTAGGCGGACCCAGTACTTC | CASSLIRDPRRTQYF
- | TRBJ1-2 | TRBV19 | TRBD1 | TGTGCCAGTAGTACATACGGACAGGGCGGTTATGGCTACACCTTC | CASSTYGQGGYGYTF
- | TRBJ1-5 | TRBV15 | - | TGTGCCACCAGCAGAGGTTACCAATCAGAGGGGGGTCAGCCCCAGCATTTT | CATSRGYQSEGGQPQHF